The 6 T cell receptor beta chains given below trace back to one sample, sequenced in a study of T cell repertoires in cytomegalovirus infection. No antigen has been identified for these receptors. TCRdb reanalysed the reads using MiXCR and keeps one entry per CDR3 protein. Of 250,000 to 300,000 distinct CDR3 sequences listed, around 20% were seen once; the top ten hold about 20%. The sequences come from cultured PBMCs, collected from culture after CMV antigen stimulation. The receptors shown here come from a human donor in good health (CMV status not recorded). Some clones in this sample may be carry-over from other donors' samples.

This clonotype was seen a handful of times. V gene TRBV11-2 combines with J gene TRBJ2-1; weak D call: TRBD1 (6 bases). CDR1 is SGHAT, CDR2 FQNNGV, per germline. V was shortened by 2 bases and J by 5 bases, with 10 bases between the two germline ends. CDR3 size: 14 residues. Written as DNA, the CDR3 is TGTGCCAGCAGCTTATGGGACACAAACAATGAGCAGTTCTTC. Translating gives CASSLWDTNNEQFF.

The chain combines TRBV6-2 or TRBV6-3 with TRBJ2-1, with 8 bases aligning to TRBD2. This CDR3 is built from 15 residues. V lost 1 base, J lost 10 bases, and 9 bases stayed unmatched. Germline V gene data show CDR1 as MNHEY and CDR2 as SVGEGT. The CDR3 spells CASSYFGRARPEQFF. Here the CDR3 DNA reads TGTGCCAGCAGTTACTTCGGGAGGGCCCGCCCGGAGCAGTTCTTC.

This sequence joins TRBV27 and TRBJ1-1, with TRBD1 identical over 9 bases. Germline-derived CDR1 and CDR2 are MNHEY and SMNVEV (reference sequence). The CDR3 spans 17 residues. V was pared by 4 bases and J by 3 bases, with 12 bases of the junction left unmatched. CDR3 in DNA: TGTGCCAGCAGTTACAGGGGGCTAAGGTCCGGGTACACTGAAGCTTTCTTT. Its protein product is CASSYRGLRSGYTEAFF.

This clonotype was observed a handful of times. The chain employs TRBV4-3 and TRBJ2-7; D gene uncertain. V lost 0 bases, J lost 7 bases, and 16 bases lay in between. Germline CDR1 LGHNA, CDR2 YSLEER. The CDR3 totals 15 residues. The CDR3 is CASSQDPDPAVEQYF. The CDR3 DNA reads as TGCGCCAGCAGCCAAGACCCAGACCCGGCGGTAGAGCAGTACTTC.

The V gene is TRBV7-2, the J gene TRBJ1-5, with 7 positions matching TRBD1. Trimming at V came to 6 bases and at J to 4 bases, leaving 6 bases not matched to a gene. The germline CDR1 and CDR2 sequences are SGHTA and FQGNSA. The CDR3 is 14 residues long. The DNA for the CDR3 is TGTGCCAGCAGTGGAGGGGGCGGGAATCAGCCCCAGCATTTT. As protein: CASSGGGGNQPQHF.

In this sample, this clonotype turned up a few times. This chain connects TRBV20-1 to TRBJ1-6; D is unclear. Germline V gene lookup returns CDR1 DFQATT and CDR2 SNEGSKA (reference sequence). The germline V and J ends were trimmed by 5 bases and 10 bases, with 12 bases remaining between them. This CDR3 has 12 amino acids. CDR3 sequence reads: CSAVRPGSPLHF. CDR3 bases: TGCAGTGCTGTACGTCCCGGCTCACCCCTCCACTTT.